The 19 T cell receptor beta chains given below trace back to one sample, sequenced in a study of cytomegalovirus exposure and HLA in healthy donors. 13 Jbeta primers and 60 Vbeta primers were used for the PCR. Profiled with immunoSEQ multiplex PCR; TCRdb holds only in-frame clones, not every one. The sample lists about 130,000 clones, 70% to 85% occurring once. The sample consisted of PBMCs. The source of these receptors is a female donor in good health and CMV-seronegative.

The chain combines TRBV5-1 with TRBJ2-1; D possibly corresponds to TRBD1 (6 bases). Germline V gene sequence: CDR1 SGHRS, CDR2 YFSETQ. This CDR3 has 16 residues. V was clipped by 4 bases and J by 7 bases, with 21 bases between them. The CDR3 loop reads CASSLGFGGGGNEQFF. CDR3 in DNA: TGCGCCAGCAGCCTGGGCTTCGGTGGGGGCGGAAATGAGCAGTTCTTC.

Here the CDR3 DNA reads TGTGCCAGCAGCCCTAGCGGGGGAGCCTACAATGAGCAGTTCTTC. Protein: CASSPSGGAYNEQFF. The V call is TRBV27, the J call TRBJ2-1, with 10 bases identical to TRBD2. Germline loops: CDR1 MNHEY, CDR2 SMNVEV (reference sequence). V shed 6 bases, J shed 2 bases, and the junction held 4 bases outside the gene matches. The CDR3 has 15 residues.

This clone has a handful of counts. CDR3 region: CATSSLHSGTGELFF. The CDR3 DNA sequence: TGTGCCACCAGCAGTCTACATTCAGGGACCGGGGAGCTGTTTTTT. V gene TRBV15 combines with J gene TRBJ2-2, with a possible D match to TRBD1 (5 bases). Trimming shortened V by 3 bases and J by 5 bases, and 13 bases separated the two germline ends. The CDR3 runs to 15 residues. Germline lookup yields CDR1 LNHNV and CDR2 YYDKDF (reference sequence).

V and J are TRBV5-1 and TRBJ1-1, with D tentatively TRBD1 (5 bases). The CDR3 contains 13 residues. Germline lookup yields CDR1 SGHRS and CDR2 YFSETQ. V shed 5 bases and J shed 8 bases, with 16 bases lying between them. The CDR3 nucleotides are TGCGCCAGCAGGGTTACCGGGACTTTCGAAGCTTTCTTT. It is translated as CASRVTGTFEAFF.

CDR3 in amino acids: CASSQLGTSGRARNEQFF. As DNA, the CDR3 is TGTGCCAGCAGCCAACTAGGGACTAGCGGGAGGGCCAGGAATGAGCAGTTCTTC. The chain is built from TRBV4-2 and TRBJ2-1, with 16 nucleotides matching TRBD2. Germline V CDR1 and CDR2: LGHNA, YNFKEQ. With 2 bases clipped from V and 7 bases from J, the junction kept 8 bases outside the gene matches. This CDR3 comprises 18 residues.

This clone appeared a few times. The CDR3 sequence is CASSHPSPPSGTSHSYNEQFF. Written as DNA, the CDR3 is TGCGCCAGCAGCCACCCAAGCCCCCCTAGCGGGACCTCTCACTCCTACAATGAGCAGTTCTTC. The J gene is TRBJ2-1, the V gene TRBV4-1; 9 nucleotides agree with TRBD2. Germline assignment: CDR1 MGHRA and CDR2 YSYEKL. V trimming: 3 bases; J trimming: 0 bases; junction bases outside the gene matches: 18. The CDR3 runs 21 residues.

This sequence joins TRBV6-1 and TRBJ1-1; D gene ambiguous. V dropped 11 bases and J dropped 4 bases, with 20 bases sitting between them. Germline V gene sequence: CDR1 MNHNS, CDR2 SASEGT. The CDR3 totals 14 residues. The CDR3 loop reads CAGSRGEMTTEAFF. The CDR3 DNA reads TGTGCCGGATCGCGGGGTGAGATGACCACTGAAGCTTTCTTT.

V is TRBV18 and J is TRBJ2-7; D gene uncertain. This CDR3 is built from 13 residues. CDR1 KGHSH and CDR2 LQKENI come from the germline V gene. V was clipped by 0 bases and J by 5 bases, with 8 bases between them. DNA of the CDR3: TGTGCCAGCTCACCACCGGTGGTAGACGAGCAGTACTTC. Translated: CASSPPVVDEQYF.

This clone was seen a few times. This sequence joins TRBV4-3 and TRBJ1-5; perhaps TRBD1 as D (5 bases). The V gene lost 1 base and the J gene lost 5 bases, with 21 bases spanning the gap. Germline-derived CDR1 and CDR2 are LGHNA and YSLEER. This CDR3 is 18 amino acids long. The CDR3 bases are TGCGCCAGCAGCCAAGCGGGGCGCAACGGGGAGGTGGATCAGCCCCAGCATTTT. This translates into CASSQAGRNGEVDQPQHF.

As DNA, the CDR3 is TGCGCCAGCAGCCAAGATAGTCGGGGGAGGACCTCCTACGAGCAGTACTTC. It specifies CASSQDSRGRTSYEQYF. The chain uses TRBV4-3 and TRBJ2-7, with D possibly TRBD2 on 6 matching bases. Germline CDR1 LGHNA, CDR2 YSLEER. This CDR3 has 17 amino acids. Trimming pared 0 bases from V and 0 bases from J, leaving 15 bases between.

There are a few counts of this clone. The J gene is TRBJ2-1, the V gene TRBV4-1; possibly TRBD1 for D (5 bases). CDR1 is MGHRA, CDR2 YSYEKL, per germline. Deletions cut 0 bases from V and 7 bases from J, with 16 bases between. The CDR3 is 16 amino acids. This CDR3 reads CASSQDARASGNEQFF. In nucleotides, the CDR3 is TGCGCCAGCAGCCAAGATGCCAGGGCCTCTGGGAATGAGCAGTTCTTC.

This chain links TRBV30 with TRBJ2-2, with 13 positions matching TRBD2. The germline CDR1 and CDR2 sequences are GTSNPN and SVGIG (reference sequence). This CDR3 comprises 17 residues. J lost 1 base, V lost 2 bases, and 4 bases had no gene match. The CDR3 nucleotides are TGTGCCTGGAGTAGGGGACTAGCGGGACTGAACACCGGGGAGCTGTTTTTT. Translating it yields CAWSRGLAGLNTGELFF.

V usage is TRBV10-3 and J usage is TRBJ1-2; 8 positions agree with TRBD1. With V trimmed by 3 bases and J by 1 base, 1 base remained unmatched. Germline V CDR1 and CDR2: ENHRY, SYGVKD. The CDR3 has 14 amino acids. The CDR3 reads CAISDDRGNYGYTF. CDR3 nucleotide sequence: TGTGCCATCAGTGACGACAGGGGTAACTATGGCTACACCTTC.

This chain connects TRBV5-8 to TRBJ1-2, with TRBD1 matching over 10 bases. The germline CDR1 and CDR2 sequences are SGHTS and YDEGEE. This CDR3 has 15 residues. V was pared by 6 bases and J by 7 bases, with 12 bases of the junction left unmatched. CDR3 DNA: TGTGCCAGCAACAAACGGACAGGGGGGGATCTTGGCTACACCTTC. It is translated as CASNKRTGGDLGYTF.

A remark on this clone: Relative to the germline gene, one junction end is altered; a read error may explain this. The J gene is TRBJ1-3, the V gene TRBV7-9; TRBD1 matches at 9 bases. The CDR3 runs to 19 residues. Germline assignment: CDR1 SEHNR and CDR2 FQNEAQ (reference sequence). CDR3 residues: CSSSLKGSTDRGSGNTIYF. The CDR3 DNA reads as TGTTCCAGCAGCTTAAAGGGTTCGACGGACAGGGGCTCTGGAAACACCATATATTTT.

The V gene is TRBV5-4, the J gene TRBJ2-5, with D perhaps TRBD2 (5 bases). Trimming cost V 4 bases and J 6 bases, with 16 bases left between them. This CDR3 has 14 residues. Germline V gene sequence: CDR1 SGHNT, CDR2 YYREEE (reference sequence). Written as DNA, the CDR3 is TGTGCCAGCAGCGTGACTAATTCAGGAAAGACCCAGTACTTC. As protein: CASSVTNSGKTQYF. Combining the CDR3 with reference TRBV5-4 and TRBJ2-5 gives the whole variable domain ETGVTQSPTHLIKTRGQQVTLRCSSQSGHNTVSWYQQALGQGPQFIFQYYREEENGRGNFPPRFSGLQFPNYSSELNVNALELDDSALYLCASSVTNSGKTQYFGPGTRLLVL.

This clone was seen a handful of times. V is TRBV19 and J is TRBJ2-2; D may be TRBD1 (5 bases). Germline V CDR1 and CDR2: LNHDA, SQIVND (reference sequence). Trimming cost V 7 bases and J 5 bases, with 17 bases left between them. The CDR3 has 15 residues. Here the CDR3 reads CASTRGLRRTGELFF. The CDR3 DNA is TGTGCCAGTACTAGGGGCCTCCGAAGGACCGGGGAGCTGTTTTTT.

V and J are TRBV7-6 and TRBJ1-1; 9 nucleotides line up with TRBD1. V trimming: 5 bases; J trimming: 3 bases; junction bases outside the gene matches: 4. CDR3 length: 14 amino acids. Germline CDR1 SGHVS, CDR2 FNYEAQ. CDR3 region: CASSRTGAYTEAFF. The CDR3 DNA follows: TGTGCCAGCAGCAGGACAGGGGCCTACACTGAAGCTTTCTTT.

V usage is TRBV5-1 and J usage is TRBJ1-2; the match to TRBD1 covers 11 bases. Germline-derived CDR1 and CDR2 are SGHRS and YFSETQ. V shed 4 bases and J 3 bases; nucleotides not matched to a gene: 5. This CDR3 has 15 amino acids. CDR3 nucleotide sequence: TGCGCCAGCAGCCAGGACAGGGGGCAGGACTATGGCTACACCTTC. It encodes CASSQDRGQDYGYTF.